This T cell receptor (beta chain) stems from a study of response to subunit inactivated influenza vaccine. Findings and limits, study-wide: There was a suggestion from the authors that each seasonal influenza vaccination recruits few new T cells.

V lost 1 base to trimming and J lost 2 bases; unmatched junction nucleotides: 7. The CDR3 covers 16 residues. From germline, CDR1 is SEHNR and CDR2 FQNEAQ (reference sequence). MiXCR, applied by TCRdb to the RT-PCR reads, yields one record per CDR3 protein. The table shows 300,000 to 350,000 distinct CDR3 sequences, with around a fifth occurring only once. On this clonotype: Its antigen is undetermined.

This TCR was sampled from a man aged 50 to 75 who received an inactivated influenza vaccine. Sequenced material: PBMCs from blood, taken 21 months after vaccination. The chain combines TRBV7-9 with TRBJ2-7, with 8 bases matching TRBD1. The CDR3, as DNA: TGTGCCAGCAGCTTAGTGGGGGGACAGGTTACCTACGAGCAGTACTTC. Its protein product is CASSLVGGQVTYEQYF.